Sequencing of this T cell receptor beta chain was carried out in a study of blood T cell repertoires in COVID-19. The overall study: Specimens from acute and convalescent COVID-19 originated in the United States, Italy and Spain.

In the original analysis: Reference gene primer amplification yielded estimated nucleated cell counts. Profiling relied on immunoSEQ multiplex PCR, and the TCRdb table lists in-frame clones only, not all of them. The V and J calls and clone size come from that table; D and trimming were worked out from the DNA. The data show tens of thousands of clones, 75% to 85% seen once. V lost 4 bases, J lost 0 bases, and 5 bases lay in between. Per germline, CDR1 SGHDT and CDR2 YYEEEE. The CDR3 spans 14 residues. The sequence came from a woman over 75 with acute or convalescent COVID-19. Material for sequencing was peripheral blood. The chain couples TRBV5-6 to TRBJ2-6, with D unresolved. In DNA form, the CDR3 reads TGTGCCAGCAGCCCAGTCTCTGGGGCCAACGTCCTGACTTTC. As protein: CASSPVSGANVLTF.